The 26 T cell receptor beta chains below come from one sample, sequenced in a study of blood T cell repertoires in COVID-19. Sequenced by immunoSEQ multiplex PCR; TCRdb stores in-frame clones only, minus some. The table shows approximately 170,000 clones, with 86% occurring only once. Sequencing was done on a sample of peripheral blood. All receptors come from a woman in her sixties with COVID-19, enrolled during active disease.

The chain links TRBV19 to TRBJ2-1; the match to TRBD2 covers 9 bases. V shed 2 bases and J 7 bases; nucleotides not matched to a gene: 9. This CDR3 spans 16 amino acids. The germline CDR1 and CDR2 sequences are LNHDA and SQIVND (reference sequence). CDR3: CASSISGGRGLNEQFF. CDR3 bases: TGTGCCAGTAGTATATCGGGCGGGAGGGGGCTAAATGAGCAGTTCTTC.

The gene calls are TRBV7-8 and TRBJ1-5, with D possibly being TRBD1 (5 bases). CDR3 length: 11 amino acids. Trimming took 4 bases from V and 14 from J, leaving 12 bases between them. Germline lookup yields CDR1 SGHVS and CDR2 FQNEAQ. For the CDR3, the DNA is TGTGCCAGCAGCTCCCAGGGTCGAAAGCATTTT. It yields the protein CASSSQGRKHF.

The rearrangement joins TRBV6-5 to TRBJ1-1; maybe TRBD1 (5 bases). CDR1 is MNHEY, CDR2 SVGAGI, per germline. This CDR3 comprises 13 residues. With 5 bases removed from V and 2 bases from J, the gap between germline ends came to 9 bases. For the CDR3, the DNA is TGTGCCAGCAGTCGACAGTTTAACACTGAAGCTTTCTTT. As protein: CASSRQFNTEAFF.

V and J are TRBV19 and TRBJ2-2; weak D call: TRBD2 (7 bases). Germline V gene data show CDR1 as LNHDA and CDR2 as SQIVND (reference sequence). V was trimmed by 8 bases and J by 2 bases, leaving 18 bases between them. This CDR3 spans 16 amino acids. The CDR3 reads CASSWGGLRNTGELFF. As DNA, the CDR3 is TGTGCCAGTTCTTGGGGGGGCCTGCGCAACACCGGGGAGCTGTTTTTT.

This sequence joins TRBV10-3 and TRBJ1-2; D unresolved. Per the germline V gene, CDR1 is ENHRY and CDR2 is SYGVKD. Between the trimmed V and J ends, which lost 4 bases and 8 bases, there was a span of 8 bases. The CDR3 sequence is 11 residues long. CDR3 coding DNA: TGTGCCATCAGTGTCAGCGGCGGCTACACCTTC. Translation: CAISVSGGYTF.

The gene calls are TRBV27 and TRBJ1-5; maybe TRBD1 (5 bases). V was trimmed by 1 base and J by 5 bases, leaving 6 bases between them. CDR3 length equals 13 residues. CDR1 is MNHEY, CDR2 SMNVEV, per germline (reference sequence). The CDR3 DNA follows: TGTGCCAGCAGTTTATTAGGGGATCAGCCCCAGCATTTT. Translated, it gives CASSLLGDQPQHF.

The CDR3 coding sequence is TGTGCCAGCAGCCAACCGCGGGACAGTGCAACTAATGAAAAACTGTTTTTT. It codes for CASSQPRDSATNEKLFF. The genes are TRBV5-6 and TRBJ1-4, with 7 bases lining up with TRBD1. The CDR3 totals 17 residues. Germline lookup yields CDR1 SGHDT and CDR2 YYEEEE. Losses at the gene ends were 4 bases for V and 0 bases for J; bases not matched to a gene: 9.

J is TRBJ1-1 and V is TRBV7-9, with TRBD1 matching 12 bases. The CDR3 contains 18 residues. V lost 6 bases and J lost 6; bases outside the gene matches: 17. Germline CDR1 reads SEHNR; CDR2 reads FQNEAQ (reference sequence). CDR3 bases: TGTGCCAGCAGACCCGCCTGGGGGACAGGGGGCCCCTCCGCTGAAGCTTTCTTT. Translating gives CASRPAWGTGGPSAEAFF.

V usage is TRBV19 and J usage is TRBJ1-5, with 7 bases identical to TRBD1. Per the germline V gene, CDR1 is LNHDA and CDR2 is SQIVND (reference sequence). J lost 5 bases, V lost 8 bases, and 6 bases had no gene match. The CDR3 spans 13 residues. Here the CDR3 DNA reads TGTGCCAGTTCCGACAGGGAGTATCAGCCCCAGCATTTT. Its protein is CASSDREYQPQHF.

In the case of this clone: At one boundary the junction diverges from the germline segment, which might be a read error. V is TRBV7-7 and J is TRBJ2-5; TRBD1 might be the D (6 bases). The CDR3 runs to 15 residues. Germline CDR1 SSHAT, CDR2 FNYEAQ (reference sequence). In nucleotides, the CDR3 is TGTGCTAGCAGCTTAGTTGGGACAAGACAAGAGACCCAGTACTTC. It yields the protein CASSLVGTRQETQYF.

The chain carries TRBV27 and TRBJ1-5; D is perhaps TRBD1 (5 bases). This CDR3 contains 15 residues. CDR1 and CDR2 from the germline V gene are MNHEY and SMNVEV (reference sequence). Trimming shortened V by 5 bases and J by 6 bases, and 17 bases separated the two germline ends. CDR3 sequence reads: CASSPRGGVRQPQHF. In nucleotides, the CDR3 is TGTGCCAGCAGTCCCCGGGGGGGGGTGCGTCAGCCCCAGCATTTT.

The genes are TRBV19 and TRBJ1-1; no clear D. This CDR3 is 13 amino acids long. Germline V lookup: CDR1 LNHDA, CDR2 SQIVND (reference sequence). The germline V and J ends were trimmed by 2 bases and 0 bases, with 4 bases remaining between them. For the CDR3, the DNA is TGTGCCAGTAGTATACAGGTGAACACTGAAGCTTTCTTT. This sequence encodes CASSIQVNTEAFF.

This clone has just one count. The chain links TRBV5-5 to TRBJ2-7; 10 bases map to TRBD1. This CDR3 is 14 amino acids long. With 5 bases clipped from V and 2 bases from J, the junction kept 4 bases outside the gene matches. Germline CDR1 is SGHKS and CDR2 is YYEKEE (reference sequence). CDR3 sequence reads: CASRGQGVTYEQYF. CDR3 nucleotide sequence: TGTGCCAGCAGAGGACAGGGGGTCACCTACGAGCAGTACTTC.

The chain couples TRBV7-3 to TRBJ2-1; 9 positions agree with TRBD2. Germline CDR1 SGHTA, CDR2 FQGTGA. The V gene end was trimmed by 8 bases and the J gene end by 7 bases; junction bases not matched to a gene: 12. The CDR3 extends over 15 amino acids. Written as DNA, the CDR3 is TGTGCCAGCTCTCCCGGGGGAGCGGGAGGTAATGAGCAGTTCTTC. This gives the protein CASSPGGAGGNEQFF.

CDR3 sequence (DNA): TGTGCCAGCAGTGACGCAACAGGGGTCGGAAAGACCCAGTACTTC. Amino acid sequence: CASSDATGVGKTQYF. The J gene is TRBJ2-5, the V gene TRBV6-1, with TRBD1 matching over 7 bases. CDR3 length equals 15 residues. Germline trimming cut 3 bases from V and 6 bases from J; bases unmatched to any gene: 10. Germline V gives CDR1 MNHNS, CDR2 SASEGT.

V is TRBV18 and J is TRBJ2-7; 9 bases line up with TRBD1. The CDR3 spans 14 residues. CDR1 KGHSH and CDR2 LQKENI come from the germline V gene. Trimming removed 3 bases from V and 2 bases from J; junction bases left unmatched: 2. This chain's CDR3 is CASSPRQGAYEQYF. CDR3 sequence (DNA): TGTGCCAGCTCACCTCGACAGGGGGCCTACGAGCAGTACTTC.

This clone is a singleton in its sample. The chain combines TRBV7-2 with TRBJ1-5; perhaps TRBD1 as D (5 bases). CDR1 is SGHTA, CDR2 FQGNSA, per germline. The CDR3 totals 17 residues. V lost 5 bases, J lost 0 bases, and 17 bases lay in between. The CDR3 sequence is CASSPAPGGYSNQPQHF. CDR3 DNA sequence: TGTGCCAGCAGCCCGGCCCCTGGGGGGTATAGCAATCAGCCCCAGCATTTT.

This clone was seen only a few times. V usage is TRBV5-1 and J usage is TRBJ1-1, with 7 bases fitting TRBD1. Germline V gives CDR1 SGHRS, CDR2 YFSETQ. The CDR3 is made up of 13 amino acids. V dropped 4 bases and J dropped 5; count of bases not matched to a gene: 5. The CDR3 is CASSPGGGTEAFF. DNA of the CDR3: TGCGCCAGCAGCCCAGGGGGTGGGACTGAAGCTTTCTTT.

This clone was observed a few times. V gene TRBV5-6 combines with J gene TRBJ1-3; D possibly corresponds to TRBD1 (5 bases). The CDR3 covers 17 residues. V gave up 6 bases and J gave up 0 bases, with 19 bases separating them. The V gene's germline CDR1 is SGHDT and CDR2 YYEEEE. This chain's CDR3 is CASNLFFGQGSGNTIYF. The CDR3 DNA reads as TGTGCCAGCAATTTGTTCTTTGGGCAGGGCTCTGGAAACACCATATATTTT.

The CDR3 DNA follows: TGTGCCAGTAGTGCTGCTAGCGGGAGCCACAATGAGCAGTTCTTC. Residues: CASSAASGSHNEQFF. V gene TRBV19 combines with J gene TRBJ2-1; 10 nucleotides line up with TRBD2. The CDR3 sequence is 15 residues long. Germline CDR1 is LNHDA and CDR2 is SQIVND (reference sequence). The V and J ends lost 5 bases and 5 bases, in that order; junction bases with no gene match: 6.

This rearrangement joins TRBV19 to TRBJ2-7; the match to TRBD2 covers 10 bases. V trimming: 5 bases; J trimming: 4 bases; junction bases outside the gene matches: 8. Germline V gene sequence: CDR1 LNHDA, CDR2 SQIVND (reference sequence). There are 15 residues in the CDR3. In nucleotides, the CDR3 is TGTGCCAGTAGTCTCTCGGGACTAGCGCCGTACGAGCAGTACTTC. Encoded protein: CASSLSGLAPYEQYF. The full variable domain, in which reference TRBV19 and TRBJ2-7 provide the parts outside the CDR3, is DGGITQSPKYLFRKEGQNVTLSCEQNLNHDAMYWYRQDPGQGLRLIYYSQIVNDFQKGDIAEGYSVSREKKESFPLTVTSAQKNPTAFYLCASSLSGLAPYEQYFGPGTRLTVT.

The chain has TRBV5-4 and TRBJ2-5, with D perhaps TRBD1 (7 bases). Germline CDR1 and CDR2: SGHNT and YYREEE (reference sequence). Trimming stripped 1 base from V and 4 bases from J, with 14 bases between. The CDR3 has 15 amino acids. CDR3 bases: TGTGCCAGCAGCTTGCCGGGGGCAGGGGGAGAGACCCAGTACTTC. This sequence encodes CASSLPGAGGETQYF.

The genes are TRBV4-1 and TRBJ2-5, with 10 bases that match TRBD1. Germline CDR1 reads MGHRA; CDR2 reads YSYEKL. The CDR3 spans 17 residues. After removal of 4 bases from V and 5 bases from J, the junction contained 13 bases not matched to a gene. CDR3 in DNA: TGCGCCAGCAGCCCCTCTCGGGGACAGGGGAATTGGGAGACCCAGTACTTC. Its translation: CASSPSRGQGNWETQYF.

The chain has TRBV9 and TRBJ2-2; 7 bases line up with TRBD2. Germline V gene lookup returns CDR1 SGDLS and CDR2 YYNGEE. The CDR3 totals 15 residues. After removal of 0 bases from V and 10 bases from J, the junction contained 9 bases not matched to a gene. This chain's CDR3 is CASSVGGSRGEELFF. The CDR3 region has the DNA TGTGCCAGCAGCGTAGGCGGGAGTCGGGGGGAGGAGCTGTTTTTT.

The chain couples TRBV5-6 to TRBJ1-2, with D maybe TRBD1 (5 bases). V lost 3 bases, J lost 8 bases, and 14 bases lay in between. This CDR3 is built from 13 residues. Germline loops: CDR1 SGHDT, CDR2 YYEEEE. For the CDR3, the DNA is TGTGCCAGCAGCTGGACCGGGACTCGAGGCTACACCTTC. Encoded protein: CASSWTGTRGYTF.

This clone appeared once. V usage is TRBV18 and J usage is TRBJ2-5, with TRBD2 matching over 10 bases. The V gene's germline CDR1 is KGHSH and CDR2 LQKENI. The V gene end was trimmed by 3 bases and the J gene end by 4 bases; junction bases not matched to a gene: 8. The CDR3 has 16 residues. The CDR3 region has the DNA TGTGCCAGCTCACCCTCTAGCGGGAGCGGGCCAGAGACCCAGTACTTC. This sequence encodes CASSPSSGSGPETQYF.